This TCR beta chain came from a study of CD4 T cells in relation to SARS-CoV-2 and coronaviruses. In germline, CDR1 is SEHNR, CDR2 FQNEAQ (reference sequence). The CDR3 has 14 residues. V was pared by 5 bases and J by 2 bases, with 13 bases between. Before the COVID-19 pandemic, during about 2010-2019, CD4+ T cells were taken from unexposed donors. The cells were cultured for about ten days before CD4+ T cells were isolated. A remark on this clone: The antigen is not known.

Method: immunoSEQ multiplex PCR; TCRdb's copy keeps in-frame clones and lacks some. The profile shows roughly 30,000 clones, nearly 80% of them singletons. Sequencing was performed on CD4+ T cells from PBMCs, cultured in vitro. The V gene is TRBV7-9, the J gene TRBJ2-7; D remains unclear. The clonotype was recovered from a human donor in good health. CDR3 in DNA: TGTGCCAGCAGCAGCGTCCAAGGCGCCTACGAGCAGTACTTC. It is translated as CASSSVQGAYEQYF.